These 30 T cell receptor beta chains came from one sample sequenced in a study of T cell responses to AZD1222 COVID-19 vaccine. The method was immunoSEQ multiplex PCR; TCRdb's version includes in-frame clones alone and lacks a portion of them. The sample lists approximately 190,000 clones; 85% to 95% were seen once. This specimen consisted of peripheral blood, obtained on day 0 of AZD1222 vaccination. These receptors were obtained from an adult in good health.

The J gene is TRBJ2-3, the V gene TRBV2; a weak D match, TRBD2 (6 bases). Trimming left V 6 bases short and J 2 bases short, with 12 bases between. CDR1 and CDR2 from the germline V gene are SNHLY and FYNNEI. This CDR3 is 14 amino acids long. Here the CDR3 DNA reads TGTGCCAGCAGGAAGGGACTCAACACAGATACGCAGTATTTT. Encoded protein: CASRKGLNTDTQYF.

V usage is TRBV5-4 and J usage is TRBJ2-1; maybe TRBD2 (5 bases). Deletions cut 4 bases from V and 12 bases from J, with 20 bases between. The CDR3 runs 14 residues. Germline CDR1 reads SGHNT; CDR2 reads YYREEE (reference sequence). DNA for the CDR3: TGTGCCAGCAGCCTCGGGAACCAGCGTATGGGGCAGTTCTTC. This translates into CASSLGNQRMGQFF. Drawing the rest from reference TRBV5-4 and TRBJ2-1, the complete variable domain is ETGVTQSPTHLIKTRGQQVTLRCSSQSGHNTVSWYQQALGQGPQFIFQYYREEENGRGNFPPRFSGLQFPNYSSELNVNALELDDSALYLCASSLGNQRMGQFFGPGTRLTVL.

The V gene is TRBV4-2, the J gene TRBJ2-3; 9 bases line up with TRBD2. V was clipped by 4 bases and J by 0 bases; unmatched bases: 8. The CDR3 runs to 17 residues. Germline assignment: CDR1 LGHNA and CDR2 YNFKEQ. The CDR3 DNA reads TGTGCCAGCAGCCTATCTAGCGGGGCCAAGAGCACAGATACGCAGTATTTT. It translates to CASSLSSGAKSTDTQYF.

This chain uses TRBV7-8 with TRBJ1-5, with TRBD1 identical over 9 bases. V lost 8 bases and J lost 7; bases outside the gene matches: 0. The CDR3 has 11 amino acids. Germline CDR1 reads SGHVS; CDR2 reads FQNEAQ. CDR3 region: CASGQGQPQHF. CDR3 coding DNA: TGTGCCAGCGGACAGGGGCAGCCCCAGCATTTT. Complete variable domain (other parts from reference TRBV7-8 and TRBJ1-5): GAGVSQSPRYKVAKRGQDVALRCDPISGHVSLFWYQQALGQGPEFLTYFQNEAQLDKSGLPSDRFFAERPEGSVSTLKIQRTQQEDSAVYLCASGQGQPQHFGDGTRLSIL.

This clone showed up just a few times. The chain recombines TRBV5-1 with TRBJ1-2; a possible D gene is TRBD1 (6 bases). Germline lookup yields CDR1 SGHRS and CDR2 YFSETQ. Between the trimmed V and J ends, which lost 1 base and 2 bases, there was a span of 9 bases. This CDR3 is built from 14 residues. CDR3 nucleotides: TGCGCCAGCAGCTTGCCAGGACAGAACTATGGCTACACCTTC. The encoded protein is CASSLPGQNYGYTF.

The gene calls are TRBV28 and TRBJ2-7; D may be TRBD2 (6 bases). Looked up from germline, CDR1 is MDHEN and CDR2 is SYDVKM. V dropped 3 bases and J dropped 6 bases, with 12 bases sitting between them. The CDR3 loop spans 13 amino acids. The CDR3 DNA reads TGTGCCAGCAGTTTCCATCCCGGGGGCGAGCAGTACTTC. This codes for CASSFHPGGEQYF. The entire variable domain, with the rest obtained from reference TRBV28 and TRBJ2-7, is as follows: DVKVTQSSRYLVKRTGEKVFLECVQDMDHENMFWYRQDPGLGLRLIYFSYDVKMKEKGDIPEGYSVSREKKERFSLILESASTNQTSMYLCASSFHPGGEQYFGPGTRLTVT.

The V call is TRBV6-5, the J call TRBJ1-5; D unclear. Germline V gene data show CDR1 as MNHEY and CDR2 as SVGAGI. Trimming pared 4 bases from V and 0 bases from J, leaving 7 bases between. This CDR3 has 14 residues. CDR3 sequence (DNA): TGTGCCAGCAGTTCGTCATATAGCAATCAGCCCCAGCATTTT. Translating gives CASSSSYSNQPQHF.

The rearrangement links TRBV14 to TRBJ2-7; D is unresolved. The CDR3 runs to 12 residues. The germline CDR1 and CDR2 sequences are SGHDN and FVKESK. V lost 1 base and J 7 bases, leaving 8 bases between the germline ends. The CDR3, as DNA: TGTGCCAGCAGCCAAGGGCGTTGGGAGCAGTACTTC. Amino acids: CASSQGRWEQYF. The full variable domain, its missing parts supplied by reference TRBV14 and TRBJ2-7, is EAGVTQFPSHSVIEKGQTVTLRCDPISGHDNLYWYRRVMGKEIKFLLHFVKESKQDESGMPNNRFLAERTGGTYSTLKVQPAELEDSGVYFCASSQGRWEQYFGPGTRLTVT.

This clone came up once. The V and J genes are TRBV1 and TRBJ1-1. TRBV1 is a recognized pseudogene. The CDR3 runs 18 residues. The chain's CDR3 is CTSSQFASLRHGKTEAFF. CDR3 DNA sequence: TGCACCAGCAGCCAATTTGCTTCCCTTAGACACGGGAAAACTGAAGCTTTCTTT.

The chain joins TRBV7-3 to TRBJ2-3; the match to TRBD2 covers 8 bases. V trimming: 5 bases; J trimming: 1 base; junction bases outside the gene matches: 5. From germline, CDR1 is SGHTA and CDR2 FQGTGA. The CDR3 totals 15 residues. The CDR3 DNA follows: TGTGCCAGCAGCCTTGGGACTAGGGGCACAGATACGCAGTATTTT. Its protein is CASSLGTRGTDTQYF.

J is TRBJ2-7 and V is TRBV7-9; 9 nucleotides match TRBD1. The CDR3 runs to 15 residues. Germline V gene sequence: CDR1 SEHNR, CDR2 FQNEAQ (reference sequence). J gave up 1 base and V 4 bases, and 5 bases lay outside the gene matches. Written as DNA, the CDR3 is TGTGCCAGCAGCTCGGCGGGGACAGGGTCCTACGAGCAGTACTTC. Protein product: CASSSAGTGSYEQYF.

This chain connects TRBV5-3 to TRBJ1-5, with no clear D. TRBV5-3 qualifies as an ORF whose function is uncertain. Trimming removed 1 base at V and 0 bases at J, with 8 bases between. The CDR3 spans 15 residues. CDR3 in DNA: TGTGCCAGAAGCTTGAACATGGGTAGCAATCAGCCCCAGCATTTT. This codes for CARSLNMGSNQPQHF.

The chain has TRBV24-1 and TRBJ1-6, with D possibly being TRBD1 (5 bases). In germline, CDR1 is KGHDR, CDR2 SFDVKD. V was trimmed by 9 bases and J by 6 bases, leaving 11 bases between them. The CDR3 consists of 13 residues. The CDR3 nucleotides read TGTGCCACCCAGAAAGGGGTTAATTCACCCCTCCACTTT. This sequence encodes CATQKGVNSPLHF.

This clone showed up just once. This sequence joins TRBV11-2 and TRBJ1-3, with D tentatively TRBD1 (6 bases). The CDR3 length is 17 residues. The germline V gene has CDR1 SGHAT and CDR2 FQNNGV. Trimming shortened V by 4 bases and J by 0 bases, and 16 bases separated the two germline ends. CDR3 protein: CASSSQGTYYSGNTIYF. CDR3 in DNA: TGTGCCAGCAGCTCACAGGGAACCTACTACTCTGGAAACACCATATATTTT.

The chain uses TRBV28 and TRBJ1-4; 8 nucleotides agree with TRBD1. Germline trimming cut 6 bases from V and 10 bases from J; bases unmatched to any gene: 10. Germline assignment: CDR1 MDHEN and CDR2 SYDVKM. The CDR3 spans 14 residues. The CDR3 spells CASSLDRGVGKLFF. CDR3 DNA sequence: TGTGCCAGCAGCCTCGACAGGGGTGTGGGAAAACTGTTTTTT.

The chain couples TRBV7-2 to TRBJ1-3; a weak D match, TRBD1 (6 bases). The CDR3 extends over 13 amino acids. The germline V gene encodes CDR1 SGHTA and CDR2 FQGNSA. Trimming cost V 6 bases and J 4 bases, with 10 bases left between them. The CDR3 is CASSRDKGNTIYF. The CDR3 DNA follows: TGTGCCAGCAGTCGGGACAAGGGAAACACCATATATTTT.

The chain has TRBV13 and TRBJ1-1; the D gene is possibly TRBD1 (5 bases). The CDR3 length is 14 residues. Per germline, CDR1 PRHDT and CDR2 FYEKMQ (reference sequence). V was pared by 4 bases and J by 5 bases, with 14 bases between. The CDR3 protein is CASSSHAGGTEAFF. The CDR3 nucleotides read TGTGCCAGCAGCTCCCACGCGGGGGGTACTGAAGCTTTCTTT.

This chain uses TRBV7-6 with TRBJ2-1; TRBD1 matches 9 bases. Losses at the gene ends were 5 bases for V and 9 bases for J; bases not matched to a gene: 14. This CDR3 region has 16 residues. The germline V gene has CDR1 SGHVS and CDR2 FNYEAQ. The CDR3 sequence is CASSHFGTGTFAEQFF. CDR3 DNA: TGTGCCAGCAGCCACTTCGGGACAGGGACTTTCGCTGAGCAGTTCTTC.

The V call is TRBV12-3 or TRBV12-4, the J call TRBJ2-4; D remains unclear. The CDR3 has 11 amino acids. V was clipped by 1 base and J by 9 bases, with 4 bases between them. The CDR3 DNA reads as TGTGCCAGCAGTTTAGGTGCCATTCAGTACTTC. Residues: CASSLGAIQYF.

The chain couples TRBV19 to TRBJ2-5; TRBD2 matches at 8 bases. The CDR3 has 15 residues. Germline V gives CDR1 LNHDA, CDR2 SQIVND (reference sequence). V lost 3 bases, J lost 2 bases, and 5 bases stayed unmatched. The CDR3 DNA reads TGTGCCAGTAGTATCCAGCGGGGGCTTCAAGAGACCCAGTACTTC. It translates to CASSIQRGLQETQYF.

This chain uses TRBV5-6 with TRBJ2-1, with a weak D call TRBD2 (5 bases). The V gene's germline CDR1 is SGHDT and CDR2 YYEEEE. Trimming took 4 bases from V and 9 from J, leaving 8 bases between them. This CDR3 is built from 11 residues. Here the CDR3 reads CASSISVEQFF. In nucleotides, the CDR3 is TGTGCCAGCAGCATTAGCGTTGAGCAGTTCTTC.

The chain recombines TRBV28 with TRBJ2-2; 7 bases map to TRBD1. The CDR3 has 16 residues. CDR1 is MDHEN and CDR2 is SYDVKM in the germline V gene. J was trimmed by 1 base and V by 6 bases; bases with no gene match: 8. CDR3 amino acids: CASRNTGTENTGELFF. DNA of the CDR3: TGTGCCAGCAGGAATACCGGGACAGAGAACACCGGGGAGCTGTTTTTT. The full variable domain, in which reference TRBV28 and TRBJ2-2 provide the parts outside the CDR3, is DVKVTQSSRYLVKRTGEKVFLECVQDMDHENMFWYRQDPGLGLRLIYFSYDVKMKEKGDIPEGYSVSREKKERFSLILESASTNQTSMYLCASRNTGTENTGELFFGEGSRLTVL.

This chain links TRBV2 with TRBJ2-7; tentatively, D is TRBD2 (5 bases). Germline lookup yields CDR1 SNHLY and CDR2 FYNNEI. This CDR3 is built from 14 residues. Trimming took off 1 base at V and 5 bases at J, with 12 bases between the two ends. The CDR3 nucleotides read TGTGCCAGCAGTGAAGGGACTCCGGTCAACGAGCAGTACTTC. This encodes CASSEGTPVNEQYF. The entire variable domain, with the rest obtained from reference TRBV2 and TRBJ2-7, is as follows: EPEVTQTPSHQVTQMGQEVILRCVPISNHLYFYWYRQILGQKVEFLVSFYNNEISEKSEIFDDQFSVERPDGSNFTLKIRSTKLEDSAMYFCASSEGTPVNEQYFGPGTRLTVT.

The chain recombines TRBV27 with TRBJ1-1, with D unclear. The length of the CDR3 is 12 residues. Germline lookup yields CDR1 MNHEY and CDR2 SMNVEV (reference sequence). V shed 8 bases and J shed 3 bases, with 10 bases lying between them. The CDR3 spells CASCGRYTEAFF. The CDR3 DNA follows: TGTGCCAGCTGCGGCAGGTACACTGAAGCTTTCTTT.

This clone has a single count. The chain carries TRBV7-2 and TRBJ2-7; D may be TRBD2 (7 bases). Trimming took off 5 bases at V and 2 bases at J, with 19 bases between the two ends. Germline-derived CDR1 and CDR2 are SGHTA and FQGNSA. The CDR3 totals 16 residues. The CDR3 sequence is CASSDPSGGPTYEQYF. DNA for the CDR3: TGTGCCAGCAGCGACCCATCCGGGGGGCCGACCTACGAGCAGTACTTC.

The chain uses TRBV6-5 and TRBJ1-5; D gene ambiguous. Germline CDR1 and CDR2: MNHEY and SVGAGI. V lost 4 bases, J lost 3 bases, and 10 bases lay in between. The CDR3 is 14 amino acids. The CDR3: CASSLDGSNQPQHF. CDR3 sequence (DNA): TGTGCCAGCAGTTTGGACGGATCCAATCAGCCCCAGCATTTT.

The chain is built from TRBV9 and TRBJ1-2; 8 nucleotides match TRBD1. The CDR3 sequence is 15 residues long. Per the germline V gene, CDR1 is SGDLS and CDR2 is YYNGEE. The junction had 6 bases not matched to a gene; V was cut back by 3 bases and J by 2 bases. CDR3 in DNA: TGTGCCAGCAGCGGCACCGGGACAGGAAACTATGGCTACACCTTC. Protein: CASSGTGTGNYGYTF. Full variable domain (missing parts from reference TRBV9 and TRBJ1-2): DSGVTQTPKHLITATGQRVTLRCSPRSGDLSVYWYQQSLDQGLQFLIQYYNGEERAKGNILERFSAQQFPDLHSELNLSSLELGDSALYFCASSGTGTGNYGYTFGSGTRLTVV.

The chain recombines TRBV5-1 with TRBJ2-6, with a tentative D call TRBD1 (6 bases). The CDR3 has 19 residues. V was cut by 2 bases and J by 0 bases, with 18 bases left in between. Germline assignment: CDR1 SGHRS and CDR2 YFSETQ. The CDR3 DNA sequence: TGCGCCAGCAGCTTTCGACAGGCCGAACGGAACTCTGGGGCCAACGTCCTGACTTTC. Encoded protein: CASSFRQAERNSGANVLTF.

The chain couples TRBV10-2 to TRBJ1-1; D uncertain. Germline CDR1 and CDR2: WSHSY and SAAADI. V lost 3 bases and J lost 8, with 4 bases in between. CDR3 length equals 10 residues. CDR3 protein: CASSDREAFF. CDR3 coding DNA: TGCGCCAGCAGTGACAGAGAAGCTTTCTTT.

J is TRBJ2-5 and V is TRBV30; 8 bases agree with TRBD2. The CDR3 totals 13 residues. CDR1 is GTSNPN and CDR2 is SVGIG in the germline V gene (reference sequence). In DNA, the CDR3 is TGTGCTCAGACGGGCGGGGGGAAGAAGACCCAGTACTTC. Its protein is CAQTGGGKKTQYF.